This passage covers 20 T cell receptor beta chains from one sample sequenced in a study of T cell changes during pregnancy in multiple sclerosis. The method was immunoSEQ multiplex PCR; TCRdb's version includes in-frame clones alone and lacks a portion of them. The profile shows tens of thousands of clones, approximately 92% of them singletons. This specimen was peripheral blood, taken after pregnancy. These receptors were taken from a female donor with multiple sclerosis, enrolled in a pregnancy study.

This CDR3 reads CASSVGASGEYYEQYF. The CDR3 DNA follows: TGTGCCAGCAGCGTAGGGGCTAGCGGGGAGTATTACGAGCAGTACTTC. This chain joins TRBV9 and TRBJ2-7; 9 bases are a match to TRBD2. The germline CDR1 and CDR2 sequences are SGDLS and YYNGEE. There are 16 residues in the CDR3. After removal of 0 bases from V and 4 bases from J, the junction contained 8 bases not matched to a gene.

The CDR3 DNA follows: TGTGCCAGCAGTTACTCAATCAGGGGGACTGAAGCTTTCTTT. This sequence encodes CASSYSIRGTEAFF. J is TRBJ1-1 and V is TRBV6-5, with 7 bases that match TRBD1. Trimming cost V 0 bases and J 5 bases; bases outside gene matches: 3. The germline CDR1 and CDR2 sequences are MNHEY and SVGAGI. The CDR3 runs 14 residues.

V is TRBV4-2 and J is TRBJ2-7; D is ambiguous. The CDR3 is made up of 12 amino acids. The germline CDR1 and CDR2 sequences are LGHNA and YNFKEQ. V gave up 1 base and J gave up 7 bases, with 8 bases separating them. The CDR3 bases are TGTGCCAGCAGCCAAGGGAGTTGGGAGCAGTACTTC. Translation gives CASSQGSWEQYF.

This chain joins TRBV6-1 and TRBJ2-5, with 7 nucleotides matching TRBD1. Germline V CDR1 and CDR2: MNHNS, SASEGT. The J segment lost 7 bases and the V segment lost 1 base, leaving 3 bases of the junction unmatched. There are 13 residues in the CDR3. The DNA of the CDR3 is TGTGCCAGCAGTGAAGGGGACAGCCTGACCCAGTACTTC. It is translated as CASSEGDSLTQYF.

The genes are TRBV5-1 and TRBJ1-2; D is uncertain. V gave up 1 base and J gave up 8 bases, with 15 bases separating them. The germline gives CDR1 SGHRS, CDR2 YFSETQ. This CDR3 contains 14 residues. The CDR3 sequence: CASSLLGNLRGYTF. The CDR3 DNA reads TGCGCCAGCAGCTTGTTAGGAAATTTGCGGGGCTACACCTTC.

The rearrangement links TRBV7-9 to TRBJ1-1; no reliable D call. Trimming left V 6 bases short and J 0 bases short, with 8 bases between. Germline V gene data show CDR1 as SEHNR and CDR2 as FQNEAQ (reference sequence). This CDR3 has 13 amino acids. The CDR3 reads CASSQKMNTEAFF. The DNA of the CDR3 is TGTGCCAGCAGTCAAAAAATGAACACTGAAGCTTTCTTT.

This clone came up many times. The chain carries TRBV6-4 and TRBJ2-3; 9 positions agree with TRBD2. This CDR3 region has 16 residues. Germline CDR1 MRHNA, CDR2 SNTAGT. V was clipped by 0 bases and J by 0 bases; unmatched bases: 1. The CDR3 nucleotides are TGTGCCAGCAGTGACTCTAGCGGGGGTAGCACAGATACGCAGTATTTT. Its protein is CASSDSSGGSTDTQYF.

Only one count was recorded for this clone. The V and J genes are TRBV5-1 and TRBJ1-1, with TRBD1 identical over 9 bases. This CDR3 comprises 14 residues. The V and J ends lost 9 bases and 4 bases, in that order; junction bases with no gene match: 10. Germline assignment: CDR1 SGHRS and CDR2 YFSETQ. The DNA for the CDR3 is TGCGCCACCCAGACAGGGGGGGTCACCACTGAAGCTTTCTTT. Its translation is CATQTGGVTTEAFF.

Written as DNA, the CDR3 is TGTGCCAGCAGTGAAAGAGGGAATGAGCAGTTCTTC. Translation gives CASSERGNEQFF. The V gene is TRBV6-1, the J gene TRBJ2-1; possibly TRBD2 for D (5 bases). Germline-derived CDR1 and CDR2 are MNHNS and SASEGT. The CDR3 has 12 amino acids. Trimming took 2 bases from V and 7 from J, leaving 6 bases between them.

The chain couples TRBV10-3 to TRBJ1-1; maybe TRBD1 (5 bases). This CDR3 has 16 amino acids. From germline, CDR1 is ENHRY and CDR2 SYGVKD. The germline V and J ends were trimmed by 2 bases and 6 bases, with 19 bases remaining between them. DNA for the CDR3: TGTGCCATCAGTGAGGTGGCGTCCGCGGGGCTCCCTGAAGCTTTCTTT. It codes for CAISEVASAGLPEAFF.

The chain combines TRBV4-3 with TRBJ2-1; unclear D gene. The V and J ends lost 0 bases and 2 bases respectively, with 11 bases between them. The CDR3 length is 16 residues. In germline, CDR1 is LGHNA, CDR2 YSLEER. The CDR3 sequence: CASSQDWSRPYNEQFF. Written as DNA, the CDR3 is TGCGCCAGCAGCCAAGATTGGAGTAGGCCCTACAATGAGCAGTTCTTC.

The chain's CDR3 is CASSEQGQENSPLHF. In DNA, the CDR3 is TGCGCCAGCAGCGAGCAGGGACAGGAAAATTCACCCCTCCACTTT. The chain joins TRBV5-1 to TRBJ1-6, with 8 bases lining up with TRBD1. J gave up 7 bases and V 4 bases, and 7 bases lay outside the gene matches. The CDR3 sequence is 15 residues long. Germline V lookup: CDR1 SGHRS, CDR2 YFSETQ. The variable domain in full, with the rest retrieved from reference TRBV5-1 and TRBJ1-6, is KAGVTQTPRYLIKTRGQQVTLSCSPISGHRSVSWYQQTPGQGLQFLFEYFSETQRNKGNFPGRFSGRQFSNSRSEMNVSTLELGDSALYLCASSEQGQENSPLHFGNGTRLTVT.

The V and J genes are TRBV5-8 and TRBJ2-1; possible D gene TRBD1, 6 bases. Per germline, CDR1 SGHTS and CDR2 YDEGEE. The CDR3 is 15 residues long. Trimming removed 2 bases at V and 3 bases at J, with 12 bases between. The DNA for the CDR3 is TGTGCCAGCAGCTTAGAACAGGGTTTCTACAATGAGCAGTTCTTC. Protein product: CASSLEQGFYNEQFF.

The gene calls are TRBV6-1 and TRBJ1-1; TRBD1 aligns across 10 bases. Trimming took 8 bases from V and 4 from J; bases not matched to a gene: 10. The CDR3 covers 15 residues. Germline loops: CDR1 MNHNS, CDR2 SASEGT. The CDR3: CASYRDRGDLTEAFF. In DNA form, the CDR3 reads TGTGCCAGCTACCGGGACAGGGGCGACCTCACTGAAGCTTTCTTT.

This clone was picked up a small number of times. V usage is TRBV18 and J usage is TRBJ1-1; 7 bases match TRBD1. J lost 7 bases, V lost 5 bases, and 7 bases had no gene match. The CDR3 extends over 13 amino acids. CDR1 and CDR2 (germline): KGHSH, LQKENI. The CDR3 sequence: CASSSTDRNEAFF. The CDR3 region has the DNA TGTGCCAGCTCATCGACGGACAGGAATGAAGCTTTCTTT.

This chain links TRBV5-1 with TRBJ1-1; perhaps TRBD1 as D (6 bases). The germline CDR1 and CDR2 sequences are SGHRS and YFSETQ. The ends were cut back, 4 bases at V and 1 base at J, with 14 bases in the middle. The length of the CDR3 is 15 residues. The CDR3 region is CASSLSVQGNTEAFF. The CDR3 DNA sequence: TGCGCCAGCAGCCTCTCCGTACAGGGGAACACTGAAGCTTTCTTT.

The gene calls are TRBV7-9 and TRBJ1-2, with a possible D match to TRBD1 (6 bases). Germline assignment: CDR1 SEHNR and CDR2 FQNEAQ (reference sequence). There are 19 residues in the CDR3. V dropped 5 bases and J dropped 2 bases, with 27 bases sitting between them. CDR3 amino acids: CASSIGLLGGAVRNYGYTF. DNA of the CDR3: TGTGCCAGCAGCATAGGGTTACTTGGGGGCGCAGTTAGAAACTATGGCTACACCTTC.

V gene TRBV19 combines with J gene TRBJ1-5; no clear D. Germline loops: CDR1 LNHDA, CDR2 SQIVND (reference sequence). CDR3 length equals 15 residues. Trimming left V 4 bases short and J 2 bases short, with 12 bases between. For the CDR3, the DNA is TGTGCCAGTAGTACGCGGGAGGTGGGCAATCAGCCCCAGCATTTT. Its translation: CASSTREVGNQPQHF.

The rearrangement links TRBV4-3 to TRBJ2-2, with D perhaps TRBD1 (5 bases). CDR1 LGHNA and CDR2 YSLEER come from the germline V gene. The length of the CDR3 is 15 residues. Trimming cost V 1 base and J 5 bases, with 11 bases left between them. DNA of the CDR3: TGCGCCAGCAGCCAAGGATCTGGGGCTACCGGGGAGCTGTTTTTT. It encodes CASSQGSGATGELFF.

The chain links TRBV6-4 to TRBJ2-1; the D gene is possibly TRBD2 (5 bases). V was pared by 6 bases and J by 0 bases, with 12 bases between. CDR1 and CDR2 (germline): MRHNA, SNTAGT. The CDR3 has 15 residues. The CDR3 nucleotides read TGTGCCAGCAGACCGCTAGCCAGCTCCTACAATGAGCAGTTCTTC. This encodes CASRPLASSYNEQFF.